What follows are 23 T cell receptor beta chains derived from one specimen sequenced in a study of shared clonotypes between healthy human individuals. Libraries were prepared by immunoSEQ multiplex PCR; TCRdb keeps only in-frame clonotypes and omits some of them. This table holds roughly 2.6 million clones, around nine tenths found once. The sample taken for sequencing was naive CD4+ T cells sorted from blood. Regarding subset: CD45RA+ positively selected. Receptor source: a man younger than 35 in good health.

The V and J genes are TRBV28 and TRBJ2-5; 9 bases map to TRBD1. J was trimmed by 5 bases and V by 9 bases; bases with no gene match: 4. The CDR3 extends over 12 amino acids. CDR1 MDHEN and CDR2 SYDVKM come from the germline V gene. CDR3 sequence reads: CASTTGGETQYF. CDR3 sequence (DNA): TGTGCCAGTACGACAGGGGGGGAGACCCAGTACTTC.

As to this clone: Other nucleotide sequences from this sample produce the same CDR3. The V call is TRBV18, the J call TRBJ1-2; D remains ambiguous. CDR3 length: 13 residues. Germline values: CDR1 KGHSH, CDR2 LQKENI. The germline V and J ends were trimmed by 0 bases and 4 bases, with 6 bases remaining between them. The CDR3 nucleotides are TGTGCCAGCTCACCACCGGCCAGCTATGGCTACACCTTC. It encodes CASSPPASYGYTF.

The chain is built from TRBV29-1 and TRBJ2-3; D call uncertain. The CDR3 totals 13 residues. Germline V gene sequence: CDR1 SQVTM, CDR2 ANQGSEA. Trimming shortened V by 3 bases and J by 1 base, and 8 bases separated the two germline ends. The DNA for the CDR3 is TGCAGCGTTGAGTTGCCCGGCACAGATACGCAGTATTTT. Protein: CSVELPGTDTQYF.

The chain combines TRBV9 with TRBJ1-4; no definite D call. This CDR3 has 14 amino acids. Germline values: CDR1 SGDLS, CDR2 YYNGEE. V lost 2 bases to trimming and J lost 4 bases, with 9 bases between them. The CDR3 loop is CASSVSSFNEKLFF. In DNA, the CDR3 is TGTGCCAGCAGCGTTTCAAGCTTTAATGAAAAACTGTTTTTT.

The rearrangement joins TRBV18 to TRBJ1-2, with 7 bases lining up with TRBD1. The CDR3 length is 15 residues. Unmatched junction bases numbered 2, after V lost 1 base and J lost 0 bases. Germline V lookup: CDR1 KGHSH, CDR2 LQKENI. The CDR3 spells CASSPQGAPNYGYTF. DNA of the CDR3: TGTGCCAGCTCACCACAGGGGGCTCCTAACTATGGCTACACCTTC.

The gene calls are TRBV21-1 and TRBJ2-7; the table's D call of TRBD1 was not tested on the DNA. TRBV21-1 counts as a pseudogene. The CDR3 covers 17 residues. The CDR3 DNA is TGTGCCAGCAGCAAAGCGCGGTACAGGGGGCGCTCCTACGAGCAGTACTTC. This encodes CASSKARYRGRSYEQYF.

The chain combines TRBV9 with TRBJ1-2; 9 nucleotides line up with TRBD1. This CDR3 has 15 amino acids. V dropped 0 bases and J dropped 2; count of bases not matched to a gene: 2. Germline V gene lookup returns CDR1 SGDLS and CDR2 YYNGEE. For the CDR3, the DNA is TGTGCCAGCAGCGTAGTCGGACAGGGGAACTATGGCTACACCTTC. It yields the protein CASSVVGQGNYGYTF. Supplemented by reference TRBV9 and TRBJ1-2, the full variable domain reads DSGVTQTPKHLITATGQRVTLRCSPRSGDLSVYWYQQSLDQGLQFLIQYYNGEERAKGNILERFSAQQFPDLHSELNLSSLELGDSALYFCASSVVGQGNYGYTFGSGTRLTVV.

This rearrangement joins TRBV6-5 to TRBJ2-5, with 8 bases identical to TRBD1. Germline V CDR1 and CDR2: MNHEY, SVGAGI. There are 13 residues in the CDR3. The V segment lost 10 bases and the J segment 5 bases; nucleotides outside the gene matches: 9. The CDR3 DNA reads as TGTGCCACACGGACAGGGAAGGGCGAGACCCAGTACTTC. Protein product: CATRTGKGETQYF.

This chain joins TRBV5-1 and TRBJ2-1; D possibly corresponds to TRBD1 (6 bases). This CDR3 is 13 amino acids long. Germline V gene data show CDR1 as SGHRS and CDR2 as YFSETQ. V gave up 4 bases and J gave up 4 bases, with 9 bases separating them. The CDR3 DNA sequence: TGCGCCAGCAGCATAACAGGGTACAATGAGCAGTTCTTC. Translated: CASSITGYNEQFF.

CDR3: CASSESDSRVAEAFF. CDR3 DNA sequence: TGTGCCAGCAGTGAATCGGACTCCCGGGTCGCTGAAGCTTTCTTT. The J gene is TRBJ1-1, the V gene TRBV2; the D is unclear. This CDR3 has 15 residues. Trimming pared 2 bases from V and 6 bases from J, leaving 16 bases between. The V gene's germline CDR1 is SNHLY and CDR2 FYNNEI. Looking up the rest from reference TRBV2 and TRBJ1-1 gives the full variable domain: EPEVTQTPSHQVTQMGQEVILRCVPISNHLYFYWYRQILGQKVEFLVSFYNNEISEKSEIFDDQFSVERPDGSNFTLKIRSTKLEDSAMYFCASSESDSRVAEAFFGQGTRLTVV.

The chain combines TRBV28 with TRBJ2-5; weak D call: TRBD2 (5 bases). Germline CDR1 and CDR2: MDHEN and SYDVKM. CDR3 length: 14 residues. Trimming pared 7 bases from V and 2 bases from J, leaving 14 bases between. CDR3 in DNA: TGTGCCAGCACCCCGGAGCGGCTGCAAGAGACCCAGTACTTC. Translating gives CASTPERLQETQYF.

This rearrangement joins TRBV6-1 to TRBJ2-3; D possibly corresponds to TRBD2 (6 bases). This CDR3 is 13 amino acids long. Germline CDR1 is MNHNS and CDR2 is SASEGT. V lost 6 bases, J lost 4 bases, and 11 bases lay in between. This CDR3 reads CASSPLAPDTQYF. The CDR3 DNA reads as TGTGCCAGCAGCCCACTAGCCCCAGATACGCAGTATTTT.

V usage is TRBV21-1 and J usage is TRBJ1-3; TRBD1 was called by the table and not checked on the DNA. TRBV21-1 is termed a pseudogene. The CDR3 consists of 20 residues. CDR3: CASSNLGHRSLLFSGNTIYF. As DNA, the CDR3 is TGTGCCAGCAGCAACCTGGGGCATAGATCACTCCTTTTCTCTGGAAACACCATATATTTT.

This clone was seen only once. This chain connects TRBV10-3 to TRBJ2-5; TRBD2 agrees at 7 bases. The CDR3 is 14 residues long. The V and J ends lost 10 bases and 2 bases, in that order; junction bases with no gene match: 10. Per the germline V gene, CDR1 is ENHRY and CDR2 is SYGVKD. CDR3 DNA: TGTGCCACGCGGAGAAGCGGGGCTCAAGAGACCCAGTACTTC. It yields the protein CATRRSGAQETQYF.

This chain joins TRBV6-5 and TRBJ1-1; the match to TRBD1 covers 7 bases. There are 16 residues in the CDR3. CDR1 is MNHEY and CDR2 is SVGAGI in the germline V gene. Trimming took 2 bases from V and 0 from J; bases not matched to a gene: 6. The DNA for the CDR3 is TGTGCCAGCAGTTACGAGCAGGGGGTTATGAACACTGAAGCTTTCTTT. Translating it yields CASSYEQGVMNTEAFF.

In regard to this clone: The same CDR3 also results from other DNA sequences found in this sample. Here the CDR3 reads CASSLDSGGTGELFF. The CDR3 DNA reads TGCGCCAGCAGCTTGGATAGTGGGGGTACCGGGGAGCTGTTTTTT. V is TRBV5-1 and J is TRBJ2-2; possibly TRBD1 or TRBD2 for D (5 bases each). CDR1 is SGHRS, CDR2 YFSETQ, per germline. Trimming removed 0 bases at V and 5 bases at J, with 11 bases between. There are 15 residues in the CDR3. The full variable domain, in which reference TRBV5-1 and TRBJ2-2 provide the parts outside the CDR3, is KAGVTQTPRYLIKTRGQQVTLSCSPISGHRSVSWYQQTPGQGLQFLFEYFSETQRNKGNFPGRFSGRQFSNSRSEMNVSTLELGDSALYLCASSLDSGGTGELFFGEGSRLTVL.

The chain recombines TRBV9 with TRBJ2-2; a weak D match, TRBD2 (7 bases). Germline CDR1 is SGDLS and CDR2 is YYNGEE. Trimming removed 4 bases at V and 6 bases at J, with 16 bases between. The CDR3 has 15 residues. CDR3: CASSLGGTIAGELFF. The CDR3 DNA sequence: TGTGCCAGCAGCCTGGGAGGGACAATCGCCGGGGAGCTGTTTTTT. Filled out from reference TRBV9 and TRBJ2-2, the complete variable domain reads DSGVTQTPKHLITATGQRVTLRCSPRSGDLSVYWYQQSLDQGLQFLIQYYNGEERAKGNILERFSAQQFPDLHSELNLSSLELGDSALYFCASSLGGTIAGELFFGEGSRLTVL.

V gene TRBV6-5 combines with J gene TRBJ1-6; D call uncertain. CDR1 is MNHEY and CDR2 is SVGAGI in the germline V gene. V lost 7 bases and J lost 4, with 11 bases in between. The CDR3 loop spans 14 amino acids. The chain's CDR3 is CASTKGQYNSPLHF. DNA of the CDR3: TGTGCCAGCACCAAGGGCCAGTATAATTCACCCCTCCACTTT.

The chain combines TRBV29-1 with TRBJ2-5; tentative D call: TRBD1 (6 bases). V lost 6 bases and J lost 4, with 15 bases in between. CDR3 length: 13 amino acids. CDR1 and CDR2 (germline): SQVTM, ANQGSEA. CDR3 residues: CSVKGQWGETQYF. The CDR3 DNA is TGCAGCGTGAAAGGACAGTGGGGAGAGACCCAGTACTTC. Looking up the rest from reference TRBV29-1 and TRBJ2-5 gives the full variable domain: SAVISQKPSRDICQRGTSLTIQCQVDSQVTMMFWYRQQPGQSLTLIATANQGSEATYESGFVIDKFPISRPNLTFSTLTVSNMSPEDSSIYLCSVKGQWGETQYFGPGTRLLVL.

This sequence joins TRBV6-1 and TRBJ1-6; no reliable D call. CDR1 is MNHNS, CDR2 SASEGT, per germline. This CDR3 spans 15 amino acids. V shed 7 bases and J shed 0 bases, with 10 bases lying between them. CDR3 coding DNA: TGTGCCAGCAAGGGCACCCACTCCTATAATTCACCCCTCCACTTT. Translating it yields CASKGTHSYNSPLHF.

The V call is TRBV7-9, the J call TRBJ2-5; TRBD2 might be the D (5 bases). The ends were cut back, 6 bases at V and 5 bases at J, with 19 bases in the middle. The CDR3 has 15 residues. Per germline, CDR1 SEHNR and CDR2 FQNEAQ (reference sequence). CDR3 region: CASSKIGQSGETQYF. The CDR3 DNA reads as TGTGCCAGCAGTAAAATTGGCCAGTCGGGGGAGACCCAGTACTTC. The full variable domain, rest sourced from reference TRBV7-9 and TRBJ2-5, is DTGVSQNPRHKITKRGQNVTFRCDPISEHNRLYWYRQTLGQGPEFLTYFQNEAQLEKSRLLSDRFSAERPKGSFSTLEIQRTEQGDSAMYLCASSKIGQSGETQYFGPGTRLLVL.

The chain couples TRBV10-2 to TRBJ1-4, with D perhaps TRBD1 (6 bases). The germline CDR1 and CDR2 sequences are WSHSY and SAAADI. Trimming pared 8 bases from V and 0 bases from J, leaving 13 bases between. The CDR3 is made up of 15 amino acids. This CDR3 is CASSTGLPTNEKLFF. The CDR3 nucleotides are TGCGCCAGCTCCACAGGGCTACCAACTAATGAAAAACTGTTTTTT.

The chain recombines TRBV14 with TRBJ2-5; no reliable D call. The germline V gene encodes CDR1 SGHDN and CDR2 FVKESK. Trimming removed 0 bases at V and 7 bases at J, with 6 bases between. The CDR3 sequence is 12 residues long. The CDR3 DNA follows: TGTGCCAGCAGCCAAGATGTCGGGACCCAGTACTTC. Translating it yields CASSQDVGTQYF.